This T cell receptor (beta chain) derives from a study of early T cells in non-severe SARS-CoV-2 infection. Study in general: Whole-blood bulk RNA, unsorted, was sequenced, and chains were unpaired.

Study results and limitations: Matching against VDJdb likely underestimated virus-specific expansions, favoring anti-spike CD8.

V shed 6 bases and J shed 1 base, with 10 bases lying between them. Germline loops: CDR1 DFQATT, CDR2 SNEGSKA (reference sequence). The CDR3 extends over 13 amino acids. Unique molecular identifiers were affixed to single, distinct cDNA molecules. TCRdb reprocessed the 5' RACE reads with MiXCR, giving one entry per CDR3 protein. Of around 94,000 distinct CDR3 sequences listed, roughly 13% are singletons. This clonotype was picked up many times. Its antigen is unknown. The chain combines TRBV20-1 with TRBJ1-3; D may be TRBD1 (6 bases). The sequenced sample was whole blood. The clonotype comes from an adult who was a healthcare worker with PCR-confirmed SARS-CoV-2 infection or an uninfected control (not recorded which). As DNA, the CDR3 is TGCAGTGCGGAAGGGGGTTCTGGAAACACCATATATTTT. Translated, it gives CSAEGGSGNTIYF.